These T cell receptor beta chains were read from a single sample in a study of shared clonotypes between healthy human individuals. Method: immunoSEQ multiplex PCR; TCRdb's copy keeps in-frame clones and lacks some. The data show roughly 600,000 clones, with roughly 98% seen just once and 0.3% held by the top ten. Material: naive CD8+ T cells sorted from blood. These receptors all stem from a man aged 25 to 45 in good health. The CDR3 runs from the conserved cysteine through the conserved F or W. D genes are given only for firm matches. Size is omitted from some rows. Given values are once, few, many or a class for expanded clones.

clone_size	d_call	j_call	v_call	cdr3_nt	cdr3_aa
.	.	TRBJ2-2	TRBV27	TGTGCCAGCAGTTTGGCAAGGAACGGGGAGCTGTTTTTT	CASSLARNGELFF
.	.	TRBJ1-1	TRBV28	TGTGCCAGCAGTTGGGGGGGGTTAAAGGGATTGAACACTGAAGCTTTCTTT	CASSWGGLKGLNTEAFF
.	TRBD1	TRBJ2-2	TRBV29-1	TGCAGCGTTGAAGGAGGGGACAGGGAAGGGGAGCTGTTTTTT	CSVEGGDREGELFF
.	TRBD1	TRBJ1-4	TRBV6-6	TGTGCCAGCAGTTACTACAGGGGGGTGGCTAATGAAAAACTGTTTTTT	CASSYYRGVANEKLFF
once	.	TRBJ2-1	TRBV29-1	TGCAGCGTTGTAGTCGTAGGGGCAGGGGGGGCGTACAATGAGCAGTTCTTC	CSVVVVGAGGAYNEQFF
.	TRBD1	TRBJ2-3	TRBV27	TGTGCCAGCAGTTCCGGACAGGGGCTGGATACGCAGTATTTT	CASSSGQGLDTQYF
.	.	TRBJ2-3	TRBV7-6	TGTGCCAGCAGCCTTAGACTAGCAGATACGCAGTATTTT	CASSLRLADTQYF
once	.	TRBJ2-7	TRBV29-1	TGCAGCGTTGGGTACGGAACCTACGAGCAGTACTTC	CSVGYGTYEQYF
once	.	TRBJ1-4	TRBV5-6	TGTGCCAGCAGCTCCCTGGTCGGAGGGAGGGAAAAACTGTTTTTT	CASSSLVGGREKLFF
.	TRBD2	TRBJ2-1	TRBV4-2	TGTGCCAGCAGCCAAACCGCGGGGGGGAATGAGCAGTTCTTC	CASSQTAGGNEQFF
once	.	TRBJ2-1	TRBV4-3	TGCGCCAGCAGCCAAGAGACTAGTCCTGAGCAGTTCTTC	CASSQETSPEQFF
.	.	TRBJ2-3	TRBV18	TGTGCCAGCTCACCACCGGTAATTTCCACAGATACGCAGTATTTT	CASSPPVISTDTQYF
once	TRBD2	TRBJ2-3	TRBV6-4	TGTGCCAGCGACTGGACTAGCCCCACAGATACGCAGTATTTT	CASDWTSPTDTQYF
.	.	TRBJ2-7	TRBV4-3	TGCGCCAGCAGCCAAGAGGAAGGAACGGGAGTAGGGACCTACGAGCAGTACTTC	CASSQEEGTGVGTYEQYF
once	TRBD1	TRBJ2-5	TRBV11-2	TGTGCCAGCAGCTTGATCCAGGGGGCTCTAGAGACCCAGTACTTC	CASSLIQGALETQYF
.	.	TRBJ2-1	TRBV5-8	TGTGCCAGCAGCCGAAACCAGGGACTGGCCTACAATGAGCAGTTCTTC	CASSRNQGLAYNEQFF
once	.	TRBJ2-7	TRBV21-1	TGTGCCAGCAGCAAAGCGCTAGGGATCTCCTACGAGCAGTACTTC	CASSKALGISYEQYF
.	.	TRBJ2-7	TRBV7-9	TGTGCCAGCAGCTCAGAGGAGGGGGCTATTTACGAGCAGTACTTC	CASSSEEGAIYEQYF
.	.	TRBJ2-7	TRBV6-1	TGTGCCAGCAGAGCAACAGGATCATACGAGCAGTACTTC	CASRATGSYEQYF
.	TRBD1	TRBJ1-1	TRBV9	TGTGCCAGCAGCCAATACCCGACAGGGCTGAACACTGAAGCTTTCTTT	CASSQYPTGLNTEAFF
.	.	TRBJ1-4	TRBV27	TGTGCCAGCAGTTTAGGGGCAGGGCTGTATGAAAAACTGTTTTTT	CASSLGAGLYEKLFF
.	.	TRBJ1-3	TRBV29-1	TGCAGCGTTGCGGAGCTGGACACCATATATTTT	CSVAELDTIYF
.	.	TRBJ2-7	TRBV27	TGTGCCAGCAGTCAACCGGGACATGGAAGGGACGAGCAGTACTTC	CASSQPGHGRDEQYF
.	.	TRBJ2-5	TRBV30	TGTGCCTGGGGAGCCCTGGCGATCGAGACCCAGTACTTC	CAWGALAIETQYF
.	.	TRBJ1-1	TRBV29-1	TGCAGCGCGACGGACTTGTTGAACACTGAAGCTTTCTTT	CSATDLLNTEAFF
.	.	TRBJ1-3	TRBV30	TGTGCCTGGAGTGTAGGAGTGGCTTCCGGAAACACCATATATTTT	CAWSVGVASGNTIYF
.	.	TRBJ1-2	TRBV6-5	TGTGCCAGCAGTTACGGTATCTACGGGCCCGACTATGGCTACACCTTC	CASSYGIYGPDYGYTF
.	.	TRBJ2-7	TRBV4-1	TGCGCCAGCAGCCAAGGGGTAGGGACCGAGCAGTACTTC	CASSQGVGTEQYF
.	TRBD2	TRBJ2-3	TRBV27	TGTGCCAGCACCACCTTCGGGGCGGGAGAACTATATTTT	CASTTFGAGELYF
.	TRBD2	TRBJ2-5	TRBV10-1	TGCGCCAGCAGTGTAGCGGGAGAGACCCAGTACTTC	CASSVAGETQYF
.	.	TRBJ1-1	TRBV7-6	TGTGCCAGCAGCTTAGGCAGGGCCATGCGGAGTACTGAAGCTTTCTTT	CASSLGRAMRSTEAFF
.	.	TRBJ2-5	TRBV28	TGTGCCAGCAGTTTATCCGCGATGGACAGTACATCGGAGACCCAGTACTTC	CASSLSAMDSTSETQYF
.	.	TRBJ1-1	TRBV29-1	TGCAGCGTGGAAGGAGGGAACACTGAAGCTTTCTTT	CSVEGGNTEAFF
.	TRBD1	TRBJ2-7	TRBV13	TGTGCCAGCAGCTTGGGGACAGGGGCAGCCTACGAGCAGTACTTC	CASSLGTGAAYEQYF
.	TRBD1	TRBJ1-3	TRBV29-1	TGCAGCGTTGAAAGGACAGGGTCTGGAAACACCATATATTTT	CSVERTGSGNTIYF
.	.	TRBJ2-7	TRBV7-3	TGTGCCAGCAGCTTAGGGGTGGGGGAAAGGGACCACGAGCAGTACTTC	CASSLGVGERDHEQYF
.	.	TRBJ2-5	TRBV18	TGTGCCAGCTCACCACGTGCGGGTTTCAAAGAGACCCAGTACTTC	CASSPRAGFKETQYF
.	.	TRBJ1-1	TRBV6-6	TGTGCCAGCAGTCCCGGGACCACTGAAGCTTTCTTT	CASSPGTTEAFF
once	TRBD1	TRBJ2-7	TRBV7-9	TGTGCCAGCAGCTTAACAGGACAGGGAGGATCCGAGCAGTACTTC	CASSLTGQGGSEQYF
.	.	TRBJ2-7	TRBV5-1	TGCGCCAGCAGCTTGGGTCTAGGTCTTGGCTCCTACGAGCAGTACTTC	CASSLGLGLGSYEQYF